A single sample gave rise to the 20 T cell receptor beta chains below, sequenced in a study of CD4+ T cells in melanoma. Assay used: immunoSEQ multiplex PCR; TCRdb lists only in-frame clones, some missing. The sample contains over 130,000 clones, 85% to 95% of which appear only once. Receptors were obtained from a human donor with melanoma.

J is TRBJ1-2 and V is TRBV20-1, with 9 bases matching TRBD1. Germline CDR1 reads DFQATT; CDR2 reads SNEGSKA (reference sequence). This CDR3 has 11 amino acids. Losses at the gene ends were 5 bases for V and 12 bases for J; bases not matched to a gene: 7. The CDR3 here is CSAEYRGLNTF. The CDR3 DNA is TGCAGTGCTGAGTACAGGGGGCTAAACACCTTC.

This clone was counted a few times. The V gene is TRBV6-6, the J gene TRBJ1-3; no clear D. The CDR3 is 14 residues long. In germline, CDR1 is MNHNY, CDR2 SVGAGI (reference sequence). V was trimmed by 3 bases and J by 2 bases, leaving 8 bases between them. The CDR3 DNA is TGTGCCAGCAGTTATTTAGGAGCTGGAAACACCATATATTTT. It codes for CASSYLGAGNTIYF.

The rearrangement links TRBV7-2 to TRBJ2-1, with no clear D. The CDR3 consists of 15 residues. Germline assignment: CDR1 SGHTA and CDR2 FQGNSA. V lost 0 bases to trimming and J lost 4 bases, with 10 bases between them. The CDR3 sequence is CASSLALTSYNEQFF. The DNA for the CDR3 is TGTGCCAGCAGCTTAGCGCTAACGTCGTACAATGAGCAGTTCTTC.

The V call is TRBV30, the J call TRBJ2-4; D may be TRBD2 (5 bases). Germline V gene lookup returns CDR1 GTSNPN and CDR2 SVGIG (reference sequence). CDR3 size: 11 residues. Trimming left V 3 bases short and J 6 bases short, with 6 bases between. CDR3 in amino acids: CAWRRANIQYF. CDR3 DNA sequence: TGTGCCTGGAGGCGGGCAAACATTCAGTACTTC.

In DNA, the CDR3 is TGCAGCGGTCGTGGGTCGGGGCAAGAGACCCAGTACTTC. It yields the protein CSGRGSGQETQYF. V and J are TRBV29-1 and TRBJ2-5; the D gene is possibly TRBD2 (5 bases). Trimming pared 7 bases from V and 2 bases from J, leaving 14 bases between. CDR1 and CDR2 from the germline V gene are SQVTM and ANQGSEA. CDR3 length: 13 amino acids.

The chain is built from TRBV6-1 and TRBJ2-7; 7 bases line up with TRBD2. V was clipped by 4 bases and J by 2 bases; unmatched bases: 8. Per the germline V gene, CDR1 is MNHNS and CDR2 is SASEGT. The CDR3 is 15 residues long. The CDR3 loop is CASSGDAGETYEQYF. The CDR3 DNA sequence: TGTGCCAGCAGTGGAGATGCGGGGGAAACCTACGAGCAGTACTTC.

The rearrangement links TRBV19 to TRBJ1-2; 7 bases match TRBD1. Per germline, CDR1 LNHDA and CDR2 SQIVND (reference sequence). The junction had 9 bases not matched to a gene; V was cut back by 4 bases and J by 10 bases. CDR3 length: 13 amino acids. CDR3 region: CASSNRDRASYTF. CDR3 DNA: TGTGCCAGTAGTAACCGGGACAGAGCCTCCTACACCTTC.

The chain employs TRBV6-6 and TRBJ2-7; a possible D gene is TRBD2 (5 bases). V was trimmed by 10 bases and J by 8 bases, leaving 18 bases between them. CDR3 length equals 12 residues. CDR1 MNHNY and CDR2 SVGAGI come from the germline V gene (reference sequence). The CDR3 nucleotides read TGTGCCACGTGGACTCCGGGTAGGAAGCAGTACTTC. Its translation: CATWTPGRKQYF.

J is TRBJ1-5 and V is TRBV6-5, with 9 bases fitting TRBD1. V shed 5 bases, J shed 6 bases, and the junction held 5 bases outside the gene matches. CDR3 length equals 14 residues. Germline V gives CDR1 MNHEY, CDR2 SVGAGI. The CDR3 here is CASSRQGGGQPQHF. The CDR3 DNA sequence: TGTGCCAGCAGTCGACAGGGGGGAGGTCAGCCCCAGCATTTT.

This rearrangement joins TRBV10-3 to TRBJ2-3, with 12 positions matching TRBD1. The germline CDR1 and CDR2 sequences are ENHRY and SYGVKD. This CDR3 has 14 amino acids. The ends lost 5 bases at V and 5 bases at J; junction bases unmatched: 2. The CDR3 loop reads CAISRDRGQDTQYF. CDR3 bases: TGTGCCATCAGTCGGGACAGGGGGCAAGATACGCAGTATTTT.

This clone has a single count. The gene calls are TRBV11-3 and TRBJ2-2; D remains unclear. There are 13 residues in the CDR3. V lost 0 bases to trimming and J lost 4 bases, with 3 bases between them. The V gene's germline CDR1 is SGHNT and CDR2 YENEEA. Here the CDR3 reads CASSLDLTGELFF. In DNA, the CDR3 is TGTGCCAGCAGCTTAGATCTCACCGGGGAGCTGTTTTTT.

This rearrangement joins TRBV6-1 to TRBJ1-2; tentatively, D is TRBD1 (5 bases). Deletions cut 4 bases from V and 4 bases from J, with 13 bases between. This CDR3 is built from 14 residues. Looked up from germline, CDR1 is MNHNS and CDR2 is SASEGT. Written as DNA, the CDR3 is TGTGCCAGCAGTGCGGCAGGGCGGGCCTATGGCTACACCTTC. Translation gives CASSAAGRAYGYTF.

The V and J genes are TRBV5-6 and TRBJ1-2; D gene ambiguous. Germline V lookup: CDR1 SGHDT, CDR2 YYEEEE. The CDR3 length is 16 residues. Trimming took 0 bases from V and 4 from J, leaving 16 bases between them. DNA of the CDR3: TGTGCCAGCAGCTTGGCCCTGGCAGTAAAAATCTATGGCTACACCTTC. Amino acids: CASSLALAVKIYGYTF.

The chain combines TRBV18 with TRBJ1-3, with D unclear. The V and J ends lost 2 bases and 7 bases respectively, with 6 bases between them. The V gene's germline CDR1 is KGHSH and CDR2 LQKENI. This CDR3 region has 12 residues. Here the CDR3 reads CASSPDRNTIYF. DNA of the CDR3: TGTGCCAGCTCACCAGACCGGAACACCATATATTTT.

The rearrangement links TRBV2 to TRBJ1-2; TRBD1 aligns across 7 bases. Trimming at V came to 2 bases and at J to 5 bases, leaving 5 bases not matched to a gene. CDR3 size: 14 residues. Germline V gene sequence: CDR1 SNHLY, CDR2 FYNNEI. CDR3 region: CASSEQQGFYGYTF. CDR3 DNA: TGTGCCAGCAGTGAACAACAGGGGTTTTATGGCTACACCTTC. Complete variable domain (other parts from reference TRBV2 and TRBJ1-2): EPEVTQTPSHQVTQMGQEVILRCVPISNHLYFYWYRQILGQKVEFLVSFYNNEISEKSEIFDDQFSVERPDGSNFTLKIRSTKLEDSAMYFCASSEQQGFYGYTFGSGTRLTVV.

This sequence joins TRBV9 and TRBJ2-7, with D hard to call. Germline CDR1 reads SGDLS; CDR2 reads YYNGEE. This CDR3 region has 16 residues. Trimming left V 0 bases short and J 0 bases short, with 13 bases between. CDR3 residues: CASSVGYMGFSYEQYF. The CDR3 bases are TGTGCCAGCAGCGTAGGATATATGGGGTTCTCCTACGAGCAGTACTTC.

This clone was found a few times. This rearrangement joins TRBV27 to TRBJ1-4; 7 nucleotides align to TRBD1. Germline CDR1 MNHEY, CDR2 SMNVEV (reference sequence). This CDR3 has 16 residues. V was pared by 5 bases and J by 4 bases, with 10 bases of the junction left unmatched. This chain's CDR3 is CASSPTRTGSNEKLFF. CDR3 bases: TGTGCCAGCAGTCCAACGCGGACAGGTAGTAATGAAAAACTGTTTTTT.

Of note for this clone: Other DNA sequences within the sample encode an identical CDR3. The chain couples TRBV6-1 to TRBJ2-7; possibly TRBD1 for D (6 bases). Germline V gene sequence: CDR1 MNHNS, CDR2 SASEGT. Trimming left V 4 bases short and J 0 bases short, with 10 bases between. This CDR3 is built from 14 residues. In DNA form, the CDR3 reads TGTGCCAGCAGTGGCAGGGGAAGCTCCTACGAGCAGTACTTC. Its translation: CASSGRGSSYEQYF.

This clone was seen many times. The rearrangement links TRBV5-1 to TRBJ1-1; 7 bases are a match to TRBD1. This CDR3 comprises 14 residues. The V gene end was trimmed by 0 bases and the J gene end by 2 bases; junction bases not matched to a gene: 1. CDR1 and CDR2 (germline): SGHRS, YFSETQ. This CDR3 is CASSLEGANTEAFF. The CDR3 coding sequence is TGCGCCAGCAGCTTGGAGGGGGCCAACACTGAAGCTTTCTTT.

V is TRBV29-1 and J is TRBJ2-1; perhaps TRBD2 as D (7 bases). Trimming removed 7 bases at V and 6 bases at J, with 19 bases between. The CDR3 totals 14 residues. Germline V gives CDR1 SQVTM, CDR2 ANQGSEA. This chain's CDR3 is CSASIGGGANEQFF. The CDR3 DNA follows: TGCAGCGCGTCTATTGGAGGGGGGGCCAATGAGCAGTTCTTC.